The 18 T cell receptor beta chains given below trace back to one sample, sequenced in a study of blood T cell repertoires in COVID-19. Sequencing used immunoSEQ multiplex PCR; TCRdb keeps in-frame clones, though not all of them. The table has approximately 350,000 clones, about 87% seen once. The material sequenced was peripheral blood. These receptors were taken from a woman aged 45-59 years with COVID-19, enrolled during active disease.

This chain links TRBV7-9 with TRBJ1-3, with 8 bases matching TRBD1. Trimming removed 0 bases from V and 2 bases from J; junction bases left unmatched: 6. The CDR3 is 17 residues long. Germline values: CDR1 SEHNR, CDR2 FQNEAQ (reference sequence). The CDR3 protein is CASSLADRVLTGNTIYF. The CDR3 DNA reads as TGTGCCAGCAGCTTAGCGGACAGGGTACTCACTGGAAACACCATATATTTT.

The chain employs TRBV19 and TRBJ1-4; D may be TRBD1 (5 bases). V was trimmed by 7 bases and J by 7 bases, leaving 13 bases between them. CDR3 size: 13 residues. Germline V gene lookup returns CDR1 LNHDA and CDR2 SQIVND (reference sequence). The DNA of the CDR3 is TGTGCCAGTAAGGGCAGGGATGGTGAAAAACTGTTTTTT. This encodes CASKGRDGEKLFF.

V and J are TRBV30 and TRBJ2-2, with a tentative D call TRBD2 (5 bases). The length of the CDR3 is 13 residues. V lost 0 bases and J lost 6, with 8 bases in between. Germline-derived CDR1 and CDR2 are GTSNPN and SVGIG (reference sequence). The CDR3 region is CAWSVASSGELFF. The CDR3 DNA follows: TGTGCCTGGAGTGTAGCTAGCTCCGGGGAGCTGTTTTTT.

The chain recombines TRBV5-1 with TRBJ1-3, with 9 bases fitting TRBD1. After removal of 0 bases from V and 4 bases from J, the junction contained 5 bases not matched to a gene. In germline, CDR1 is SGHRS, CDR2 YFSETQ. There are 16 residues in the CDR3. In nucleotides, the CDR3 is TGCGCCAGCAGCTTGGCCGGGACAGGGCTAGGAAACACCATATATTTT. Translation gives CASSLAGTGLGNTIYF.

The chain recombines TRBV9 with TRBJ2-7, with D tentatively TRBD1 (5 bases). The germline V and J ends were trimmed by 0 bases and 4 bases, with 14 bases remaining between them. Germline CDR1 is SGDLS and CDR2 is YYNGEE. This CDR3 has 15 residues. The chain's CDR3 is CASSVGDSRFYEQYF. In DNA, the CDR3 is TGTGCCAGCAGCGTAGGCGACAGTAGGTTTTACGAGCAGTACTTC. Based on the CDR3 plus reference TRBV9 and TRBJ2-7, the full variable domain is DSGVTQTPKHLITATGQRVTLRCSPRSGDLSVYWYQQSLDQGLQFLIQYYNGEERAKGNILERFSAQQFPDLHSELNLSSLELGDSALYFCASSVGDSRFYEQYFGPGTRLTVT.

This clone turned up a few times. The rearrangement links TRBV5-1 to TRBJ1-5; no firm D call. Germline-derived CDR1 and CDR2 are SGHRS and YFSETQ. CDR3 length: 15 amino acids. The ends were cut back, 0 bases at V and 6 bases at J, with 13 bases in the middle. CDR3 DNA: TGCGCCAGCAGCTTGGATGGCCCATCTGGTCAGCCCCAGCATTTT. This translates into CASSLDGPSGQPQHF.

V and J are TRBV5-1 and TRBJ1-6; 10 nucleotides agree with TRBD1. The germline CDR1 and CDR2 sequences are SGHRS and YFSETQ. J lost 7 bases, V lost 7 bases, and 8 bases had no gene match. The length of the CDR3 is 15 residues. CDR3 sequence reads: CASRMPGQGNSPLHF. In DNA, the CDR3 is TGCGCCAGCCGGATGCCGGGACAGGGGAATTCACCCCTCCACTTT.

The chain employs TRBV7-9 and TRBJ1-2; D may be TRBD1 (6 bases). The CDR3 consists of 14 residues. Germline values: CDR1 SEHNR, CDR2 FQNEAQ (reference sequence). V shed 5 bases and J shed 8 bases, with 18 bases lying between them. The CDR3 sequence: CASSPHGTGLGYTF. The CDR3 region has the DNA TGTGCCAGCAGCCCCCACGGTACAGGGCTGGGCTACACCTTC.

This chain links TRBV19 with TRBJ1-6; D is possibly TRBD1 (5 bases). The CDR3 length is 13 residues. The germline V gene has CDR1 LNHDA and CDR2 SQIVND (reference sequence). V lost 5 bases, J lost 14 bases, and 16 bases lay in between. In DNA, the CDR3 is TGTGCCAGTAGTGCGGGGGTCCAAGATGCCCTCCACTTT. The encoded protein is CASSAGVQDALHF.

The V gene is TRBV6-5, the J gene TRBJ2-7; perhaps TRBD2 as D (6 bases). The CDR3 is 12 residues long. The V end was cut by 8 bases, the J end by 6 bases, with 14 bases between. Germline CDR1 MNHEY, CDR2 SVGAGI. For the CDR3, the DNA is TGTGCCAGCCGGGCCGCAGCGGGCGAGCAGTACTTC. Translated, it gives CASRAAAGEQYF.

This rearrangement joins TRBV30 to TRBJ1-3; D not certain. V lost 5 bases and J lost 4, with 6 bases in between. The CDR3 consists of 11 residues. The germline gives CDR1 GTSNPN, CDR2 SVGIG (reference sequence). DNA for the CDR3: TGTGCCTGGGTGTCGGGAAACACCATATATTTT. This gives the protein CAWVSGNTIYF.

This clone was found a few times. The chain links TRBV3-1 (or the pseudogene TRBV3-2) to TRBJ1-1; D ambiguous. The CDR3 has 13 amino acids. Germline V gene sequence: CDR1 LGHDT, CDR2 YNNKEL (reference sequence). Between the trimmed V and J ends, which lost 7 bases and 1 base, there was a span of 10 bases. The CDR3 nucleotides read TGTGCCAGCACCCTCCCGGGGAACACTGAAGCTTTCTTT. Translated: CASTLPGNTEAFF.

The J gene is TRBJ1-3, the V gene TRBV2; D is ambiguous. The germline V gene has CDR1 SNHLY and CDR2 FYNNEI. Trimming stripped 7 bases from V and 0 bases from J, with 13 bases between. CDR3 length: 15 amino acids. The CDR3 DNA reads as TGTGCCAGCAAACGGAACAGTGACTCTGGAAACACCATATATTTT. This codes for CASKRNSDSGNTIYF.

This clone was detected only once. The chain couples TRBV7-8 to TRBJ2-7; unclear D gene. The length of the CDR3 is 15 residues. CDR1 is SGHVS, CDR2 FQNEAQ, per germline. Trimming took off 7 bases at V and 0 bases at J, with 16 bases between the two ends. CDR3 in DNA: TGTGCCAGCATCCGCGGTGGTATCAACTCCTACGAGCAGTACTTC. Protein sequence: CASIRGGINSYEQYF.

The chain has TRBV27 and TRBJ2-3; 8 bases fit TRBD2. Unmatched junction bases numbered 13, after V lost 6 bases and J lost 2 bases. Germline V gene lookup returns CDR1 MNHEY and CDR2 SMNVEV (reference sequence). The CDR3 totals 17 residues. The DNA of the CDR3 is TGTGCCAGCAGCCCAGACCGACTAGCGAAGAACACAGATACGCAGTATTTT. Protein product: CASSPDRLAKNTDTQYF.

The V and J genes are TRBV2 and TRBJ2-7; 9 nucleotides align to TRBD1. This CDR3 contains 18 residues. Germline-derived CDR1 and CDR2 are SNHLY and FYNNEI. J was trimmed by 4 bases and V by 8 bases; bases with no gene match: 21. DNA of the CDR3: TGTGCCAGCGGGGAAGGAGGACAGGGGCTTTCCCCAGATTACGAGCAGTACTTC. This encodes CASGEGGQGLSPDYEQYF.

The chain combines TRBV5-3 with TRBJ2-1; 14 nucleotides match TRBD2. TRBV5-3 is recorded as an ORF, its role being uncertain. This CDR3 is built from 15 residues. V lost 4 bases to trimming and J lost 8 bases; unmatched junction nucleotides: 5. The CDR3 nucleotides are TGTGCCAGAAGCCCGGGACTAGCGGGAGTTTATGAGCAGTTCTTC. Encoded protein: CARSPGLAGVYEQFF.

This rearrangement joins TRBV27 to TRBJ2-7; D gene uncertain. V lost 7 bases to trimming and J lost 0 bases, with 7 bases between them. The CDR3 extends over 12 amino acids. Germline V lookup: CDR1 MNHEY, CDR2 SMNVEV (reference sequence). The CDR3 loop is CASTDNSYEQYF. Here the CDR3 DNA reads TGTGCCAGCACCGACAACTCCTACGAGCAGTACTTC.